Below, 20 T cell receptor beta chains from the same sample are listed, as sequenced in a study of shared clonotypes between healthy human individuals. The assay was immunoSEQ multiplex PCR, and TCRdb's table has in-frame clones only and misses some. The data hold approximately 1,500,000 clones, with roughly 95% observed a single time. The sample was naive CD4+ T cells sorted from blood. Regarding subset: CD45RA+ positively selected. These receptor sequences come from a man aged 25 to 40 in good health.

The rearrangement joins TRBV7-2 to TRBJ1-1; perhaps TRBD1 as D (6 bases). Trimming removed 1 base from V and 3 bases from J, with 9 bases in between. CDR1 SGHTA and CDR2 FQGNSA come from the germline V gene. This CDR3 spans 14 amino acids. The CDR3 sequence is CASSLGDTYTEAFF. Written as DNA, the CDR3 is TGTGCCAGCAGCTTAGGGGACACTTACACTGAAGCTTTCTTT.

V is TRBV6-1 and J is TRBJ2-5, with 8 bases lining up with TRBD1. The J segment lost 6 bases and the V segment lost 3 bases, leaving 6 bases of the junction unmatched. The CDR3 spans 14 residues. From germline, CDR1 is MNHNS and CDR2 SASEGT. For the CDR3, the DNA is TGTGCCAGCAGTGATTCAGGGGGCCGTCAGACCCAGTACTTC. Protein product: CASSDSGGRQTQYF.

This chain links TRBV5-5 with TRBJ2-5; 9 bases map to TRBD2. V was pared by 4 bases and J by 5 bases, with 9 bases of the junction left unmatched. CDR1 is SGHKS, CDR2 YYEKEE, per germline (reference sequence). The CDR3 spans 15 residues. This CDR3 is CASSTGTSTGETQYF. The CDR3 DNA follows: TGTGCCAGCAGCACCGGGACTAGCACGGGGGAGACCCAGTACTTC.

This chain links TRBV11-3 with TRBJ2-3, with D tentatively TRBD2 (5 bases). From germline, CDR1 is SGHNT and CDR2 YENEEA. The CDR3 totals 14 residues. Trimming left V 5 bases short and J 2 bases short, with 11 bases between. CDR3 residues: CASSGGPNTDTQYF. CDR3 in DNA: TGTGCCAGCAGCGGCGGGCCAAACACAGATACGCAGTATTTT.

A single count supports this clone. This sequence joins TRBV11-1 and TRBJ2-1, with 11 bases lining up with TRBD2. Unmatched junction bases numbered 4, after V lost 5 bases and J lost 10 bases. The CDR3 covers 13 residues. Germline lookup yields CDR1 SGHAT and CDR2 FQDESV (reference sequence). The DNA for the CDR3 is TGTGCCAGCAGCGACCGGACTAGCGGGGAGCAGTTCTTC. The encoded protein is CASSDRTSGEQFF.

Concerning this clone: The same CDR3 also results from other DNA sequences found in this sample. The chain uses TRBV9 and TRBJ2-2; no definite D call. V shed 1 base and J shed 0 bases, with 7 bases lying between them. This CDR3 contains 15 residues. Per the germline V gene, CDR1 is SGDLS and CDR2 is YYNGEE. The CDR3 is CASSVTGTNTGELFF. The CDR3 DNA reads TGTGCCAGCAGCGTAACCGGCACGAACACCGGGGAGCTGTTTTTT.

The chain links TRBV7-9 to TRBJ2-3; D possibly corresponds to TRBD2 (5 bases). Between the trimmed V and J ends, which lost 5 bases and 5 bases, there was a span of 17 bases. CDR1 is SEHNR, CDR2 FQNEAQ, per germline (reference sequence). The CDR3 has 15 residues. CDR3 residues: CASSQTTGIGDTQYF. The CDR3 DNA reads TGTGCCAGCAGCCAGACCACCGGGATTGGAGATACGCAGTATTTT.

The chain couples TRBV28 to TRBJ1-5, with D uncertain. Germline loops: CDR1 MDHEN, CDR2 SYDVKM. The CDR3 is 16 amino acids. Trimming left V 3 bases short and J 2 bases short, with 14 bases between. CDR3 DNA: TGTGCCAGCAGTTTGTGGGTGGGAGGAGGCAATCAGCCCCAGCATTTT. This translates into CASSLWVGGGNQPQHF. The full variable domain, in which reference TRBV28 and TRBJ1-5 provide the parts outside the CDR3, is DVKVTQSSRYLVKRTGEKVFLECVQDMDHENMFWYRQDPGLGLRLIYFSYDVKMKEKGDIPEGYSVSREKKERFSLILESASTNQTSMYLCASSLWVGGGNQPQHFGDGTRLSIL.

The CDR3 loop is CASSLTGGPSDTQYF. The CDR3 bases are TGCGCCAGCAGCTTGACGGGAGGGCCTTCAGATACGCAGTATTTT. V is TRBV5-1 and J is TRBJ2-3; TRBD2 matches at 8 bases. Germline CDR1 reads SGHRS; CDR2 reads YFSETQ. The CDR3 loop spans 15 amino acids. The V segment lost 1 base and the J segment 4 bases; nucleotides outside the gene matches: 5. The full variable domain, with the rest looked up from reference TRBV5-1 and TRBJ2-3, is KAGVTQTPRYLIKTRGQQVTLSCSPISGHRSVSWYQQTPGQGLQFLFEYFSETQRNKGNFPGRFSGRQFSNSRSEMNVSTLELGDSALYLCASSLTGGPSDTQYFGPGTRLTVL.

The chain carries TRBV4-1 and TRBJ2-3; D ambiguous. Trimming took 0 bases from V and 1 from J, leaving 8 bases between them. The CDR3 spans 15 residues. Looked up from germline, CDR1 is MGHRA and CDR2 is YSYEKL. The CDR3, as DNA: TGCGCCAGCAGCCAAGACATTGGTGGCACAGATACGCAGTATTTT. This sequence encodes CASSQDIGGTDTQYF.

This clone was recorded only once. The gene calls are TRBV19 and TRBJ2-6; D uncertain. Per germline, CDR1 LNHDA and CDR2 SQIVND (reference sequence). This CDR3 contains 17 residues. V was shortened by 7 bases and J by 9 bases, with 25 bases between the two germline ends. The CDR3 region is CASTTMGQALSVNVLTF. CDR3 coding DNA: TGTGCCAGTACCACAATGGGCCAGGCCCTCTCTGTCAACGTCCTGACTTTC.

The V call is TRBV7-2, the J call TRBJ2-1, with D unresolved. Germline assignment: CDR1 SGHTA and CDR2 FQGNSA. The length of the CDR3 is 13 residues. V was trimmed by 6 bases and J by 0 bases, leaving 6 bases between them. The CDR3 sequence is CASRLISYNEQFF. In DNA, the CDR3 is TGTGCCAGCAGACTTATCTCCTACAATGAGCAGTTCTTC.

The chain carries TRBV19 and TRBJ1-1; D might be TRBD1 (5 bases). V was trimmed by 3 bases and J by 7 bases, leaving 12 bases between them. CDR1 and CDR2 (germline): LNHDA, SQIVND (reference sequence). The CDR3 sequence is 13 residues long. The CDR3, as DNA: TGTGCCAGTAGTATTCAGGGACGGTATGAAGCTTTCTTT. Its translation is CASSIQGRYEAFF.

This clone was detected only once. The chain employs TRBV5-1 and TRBJ2-5, with 9 nucleotides matching TRBD2. CDR3 size: 17 residues. The V and J ends lost 1 base and 5 bases, in that order; junction bases with no gene match: 12. Germline V gene lookup returns CDR1 SGHRS and CDR2 YFSETQ. The CDR3 DNA is TGCGCCAGCAGCTTGTCTAGACTAGCGGCGGGGGGGGAGACCCAGTACTTC. It specifies CASSLSRLAAGGETQYF.

The rearrangement uses TRBV28 and TRBJ2-5, with D hard to call. The CDR3 contains 16 residues. Germline-derived CDR1 and CDR2 are MDHEN and SYDVKM. Between the trimmed V and J ends, which lost 3 bases and 1 base, there was a span of 15 bases. The CDR3 spells CASSFTPGRSQETQYF. The CDR3 nucleotides are TGTGCCAGCAGTTTCACTCCTGGACGGAGCCAAGAGACCCAGTACTTC.

The chain is built from TRBV9 and TRBJ1-4; D might be TRBD1 (6 bases). Germline V gene data show CDR1 as SGDLS and CDR2 as YYNGEE. This CDR3 spans 17 amino acids. Trimming pared 3 bases from V and 4 bases from J, leaving 19 bases between. CDR3 bases: TGTGCCAGCAGCGAACAGGGCAGACACGCGTTTAATGAAAAACTGTTTTTT. This codes for CASSEQGRHAFNEKLFF.

The chain recombines TRBV5-4 with TRBJ2-7; 9 bases are shared with TRBD1. Losses at the gene ends were 4 bases for V and 6 bases for J; bases not matched to a gene: 5. The CDR3 contains 13 residues. From germline, CDR1 is SGHNT and CDR2 YYREEE (reference sequence). The CDR3 nucleotides read TGTGCCAGCAGCCCGCGGGACAGGGCCGAGCAGTACTTC. This codes for CASSPRDRAEQYF.

The J gene is TRBJ2-1, the V gene TRBV4-1; TRBD2 matches at 9 bases. Germline CDR1 is MGHRA and CDR2 is YSYEKL. V dropped 0 bases and J dropped 4; count of bases not matched to a gene: 4. CDR3 length: 16 residues. CDR3 protein: CASSQEETSGYNEQFF. In DNA form, the CDR3 reads TGCGCCAGCAGCCAAGAAGAGACTAGCGGTTACAATGAGCAGTTCTTC.

The chain employs TRBV27 and TRBJ2-7; TRBD1 is a possible D gene (6 bases). Trimming shortened V by 1 base and J by 4 bases, and 14 bases separated the two germline ends. The germline CDR1 and CDR2 sequences are MNHEY and SMNVEV (reference sequence). This CDR3 has 15 residues. The DNA of the CDR3 is TGTGCCAGCAGTTTATTGGGGGACACTCGTTACGAGCAGTACTTC. Its translation is CASSLLGDTRYEQYF.

This chain links TRBV18 with TRBJ2-7; 8 bases are a match to TRBD2. CDR1 is KGHSH and CDR2 is LQKENI in the germline V gene. CDR3 length: 15 residues. J was trimmed by 4 bases and V by 4 bases; bases with no gene match: 9. CDR3 amino acids: CASSRTGTRSYEQYF. DNA for the CDR3: TGTGCCAGCTCACGAACCGGGACTAGAAGTTACGAGCAGTACTTC.